The 25 T cell receptor beta chains below come from one sample, sequenced in a study of shared clonotypes between healthy human individuals. The protocol was immunoSEQ multiplex PCR, while the TCRdb copy is restricted to in-frame clones and leaves out a portion. The data contain under 1,100,000 clones, around 74% of them singletons. The specimen was memory CD4+ T cells sorted from blood. Stated subset: CD45RA-negative fraction. These receptors originate from a man in his late teens or twenties in good health.

This clone was observed a few times. The chain carries TRBV6-1 and TRBJ1-2; unclear D gene. The CDR3 spans 14 residues. V lost 1 base and J 2 bases, leaving 8 bases between the germline ends. CDR1 and CDR2 (germline): MNHNS, SASEGT. CDR3 protein: CASSEVSPNYGYTF. For the CDR3, the DNA is TGTGCCAGCAGTGAAGTGAGCCCAAACTATGGCTACACCTTC.

This clone was seen more than once but under ten times. This chain connects TRBV27 to TRBJ2-3, with 12 bases lining up with TRBD2. Germline lookup yields CDR1 MNHEY and CDR2 SMNVEV (reference sequence). This CDR3 contains 15 residues. J lost 6 bases, V lost 5 bases, and 6 bases had no gene match. The CDR3 sequence is CASSNGLAGRDTQYF. The CDR3 DNA sequence: TGTGCCAGCAGTAACGGACTAGCGGGGAGGGATACGCAGTATTTT.

Here the CDR3 reads CASSGQGNGYEQYF. The CDR3 DNA follows: TGTGCCAGCAGCGGACAGGGGAACGGTTACGAGCAGTACTTC. The rearrangement uses TRBV6-6 and TRBJ2-7, with TRBD1 identical over 9 bases. CDR1 MNHNY and CDR2 SVGAGI come from the germline V gene (reference sequence). The CDR3 totals 14 residues. The trim removed 6 bases at V and 4 bases at J, leaving 7 bases unmatched.

The genes are TRBV5-5 and TRBJ2-7, with 8 bases that match TRBD2. Trimming at V came to 0 bases and at J to 1 base, leaving 9 bases not matched to a gene. The germline V gene encodes CDR1 SGHKS and CDR2 YYEKEE (reference sequence). The CDR3 runs to 17 residues. The CDR3 protein is CASSLVAGGKLSYEQYF. In DNA, the CDR3 is TGTGCCAGCAGCTTGGTTGCGGGGGGAAAGCTATCCTACGAGCAGTACTTC.

To note about this clone: The junction differs from germline at one of its ends, possibly a read error. The rearrangement links TRBV15 to TRBJ1-2; 12 bases line up with TRBD1. The germline V gene has CDR1 LNHNV and CDR2 YYDKDF (reference sequence). The CDR3 runs 15 residues. The CDR3 sequence is CATSRPGTGGPSTLF. The CDR3 DNA reads TGTGCCACCAGCAGACCCGGGACAGGGGGCCCCTCTACCCTCTTC. Full variable domain (outside the CDR3, taken from reference TRBV15 and TRBJ1-2): DAMVIQNPRYQVTQFGKPVTLSCSQTLNHNVMYWYQQKSSQAPKLLFHYYDKDFNNEADTPDNFQSRRPNTSFCFLDIRSPGLGDTAMYLCATSRPGTGGPSTLFGSGTRLTVV.

A remark on this clone: Other DNA sequences within the sample encode an identical CDR3. The chain employs TRBV11-2 and TRBJ1-1, with TRBD1 matching 8 bases. The CDR3 runs 15 residues. J lost 0 bases, V lost 4 bases, and 4 bases had no gene match. Germline CDR1 SGHAT, CDR2 FQNNGV. CDR3 nucleotides: TGTGCCAGCAGCTCGCGGACAGGGATGAACACTGAAGCTTTCTTT. As protein: CASSSRTGMNTEAFF.

This clone has a single count. CDR3 residues: CASSPIPTHSRPETQYF. CDR3 DNA sequence: TGTGCCAGCAGTCCCATACCCACCCACTCTAGGCCGGAGACCCAGTACTTC. The chain joins TRBV27 to TRBJ2-5; D gene uncertain. This CDR3 region has 17 residues. V lost 5 bases and J 5 bases, leaving 24 bases between the germline ends. The germline V gene has CDR1 MNHEY and CDR2 SMNVEV (reference sequence).

The chain links TRBV6-5 to TRBJ2-7; D not resolved. V lost 1 base to trimming and J lost 2 bases, with 12 bases between them. Germline V gene sequence: CDR1 MNHEY, CDR2 SVGAGI. The CDR3 extends over 15 amino acids. The CDR3 spells CASSYYIVGTYEQYF. For the CDR3, the DNA is TGTGCCAGCAGTTACTATATCGTAGGGACCTACGAGCAGTACTTC.

For the CDR3, the DNA is TGTGCCAGCGGGGGATGGAACACCGGGGAGCTGTTTTTT. It is translated as CASGGWNTGELFF. This sequence joins TRBV27 and TRBJ2-2; D possibly matches TRBD1 or TRBD2 (5 bases each). Trimming removed 8 bases at V and 1 base at J, with 8 bases between. The germline V gene has CDR1 MNHEY and CDR2 SMNVEV (reference sequence). The CDR3 consists of 13 residues.

This clone came up many times. The CDR3 sequence is CASTPRASGKSYNEQFF. CDR3 nucleotide sequence: TGTGCCAGCACTCCACGGGCTAGCGGGAAGTCCTACAATGAGCAGTTCTTC. The rearrangement uses TRBV2 and TRBJ2-1, with 9 bases matching TRBD2. The CDR3 has 17 residues. The germline gives CDR1 SNHLY, CDR2 FYNNEI. V lost 7 bases, J lost 1 base, and 11 bases stayed unmatched.

There are a few counts of this clone. This chain uses TRBV5-6 with TRBJ2-5; possibly TRBD1 for D (6 bases). V was clipped by 4 bases and J by 0 bases, with 7 bases between them. The CDR3 length is 13 residues. From germline, CDR1 is SGHDT and CDR2 YYEEEE. For the CDR3, the DNA is TGTGCCAGCAGCGGGGACAACCAAGAGACCCAGTACTTC. The encoded protein is CASSGDNQETQYF.

The chain joins TRBV25-1 to TRBJ2-2; 8 bases are a match to TRBD2. V dropped 3 bases and J dropped 6; count of bases not matched to a gene: 3. Germline CDR1 reads MGHDK; CDR2 reads SYGVNS. This CDR3 is built from 14 residues. The CDR3 sequence: CASSDLRGAGELFF. The CDR3, as DNA: TGTGCCAGCAGTGATCTGCGGGGGGCCGGGGAGCTGTTTTTT.

The chain has TRBV28 and TRBJ2-6, with unresolved D. The CDR3 has 15 residues. Trimming stripped 1 base from V and 2 bases from J, with 6 bases between. From germline, CDR1 is MDHEN and CDR2 SYDVKM. The CDR3 here is CASSLSPPGANVLTF. The CDR3 bases are TGTGCCAGCAGTTTATCACCCCCTGGGGCCAACGTCCTGACTTTC.

V gene TRBV27 combines with J gene TRBJ2-3, with 9 bases identical to TRBD2. Germline CDR1 reads MNHEY; CDR2 reads SMNVEV (reference sequence). The ends lost 2 bases at V and 8 bases at J; junction bases unmatched: 5. CDR3 length: 14 amino acids. In DNA, the CDR3 is TGTGCCAGCAGTTTAGTGAGTAGCGGGGGTACGCAGTATTTT. Its protein is CASSLVSSGGTQYF.

Comments on this clone: The sample has other DNA sequences that encode this CDR3 too. This rearrangement joins TRBV5-1 to TRBJ2-7; D might be TRBD1 (7 bases). The V gene lost 2 bases and the J gene lost 3 bases, with 12 bases spanning the gap. CDR3 length equals 14 residues. Germline V gives CDR1 SGHRS, CDR2 YFSETQ. CDR3 nucleotide sequence: TGCGCCAGCAGCTTTGGGCAGGGGGGCTACGAGCAGTACTTC. It translates to CASSFGQGGYEQYF.

The rearrangement joins TRBV6-1 to TRBJ1-2, with D possibly matching TRBD1 (6 bases). The length of the CDR3 is 13 residues. The germline gives CDR1 MNHNS, CDR2 SASEGT. V gave up 2 bases and J gave up 6 bases, with 10 bases separating them. The CDR3 DNA sequence: TGTGCCAGCAGTGAAACGGGGACAAATGGCTACACCTTC. It codes for CASSETGTNGYTF.

The chain carries TRBV9 and TRBJ2-2, with 7 bases fitting TRBD2. The V gene end was trimmed by 3 bases and the J gene end by 1 base; junction bases not matched to a gene: 15. There are 19 residues in the CDR3. CDR1 is SGDLS and CDR2 is YYNGEE in the germline V gene. The CDR3 nucleotides read TGTGCCAGCAGCGCCCTATGGTCCTCCGGGACTATGAACACCGGGGAGCTGTTTTTT. Its translation: CASSALWSSGTMNTGELFF.

This sequence joins TRBV7-6 and TRBJ1-4; D perhaps matches TRBD1 (6 bases). Trimming cost V 1 base and J 6 bases, with 12 bases left between them. This CDR3 comprises 15 residues. Germline V gives CDR1 SGHVS, CDR2 FNYEAQ. CDR3 protein: CASSLGYGGDEKLFF. CDR3 coding DNA: TGTGCCAGCAGCTTAGGTTACGGGGGCGATGAAAAACTGTTTTTT. The full variable domain, with the rest looked up from reference TRBV7-6 and TRBJ1-4, is GAGVSQSPRYKVTKRGQDVALRCDPISGHVSLYWYRQALGQGPEFLTYFNYEAQQDKSGLPNDRFSAERPEGSISTLTIQRTEQRDSAMYRCASSLGYGGDEKLFFGSGTQLSVL.

The chain carries TRBV12-5 and TRBJ1-2; unclear D gene. The CDR3 loop spans 14 amino acids. Trimming stripped 1 base from V and 4 bases from J, with 10 bases between. CDR1 and CDR2 from the germline V gene are LGHNT and FRNRAP. CDR3 coding DNA: TGTGCTAGTGGTTTGGACCCCCCGGGCTATGGCTACACCTTC. This sequence encodes CASGLDPPGYGYTF. Variable domain in full (rest from reference TRBV12-5 and TRBJ1-2): DARVTQTPRHKVTEMGQEVTMRCQPILGHNTVFWYRQTMMQGLELLAYFRNRAPLDDSGMPKDRFSAEMPDATLATLKIQPSEPRDSAVYFCASGLDPPGYGYTFGSGTRLTVV.

The CDR3 reads CASSPSGLFYNEQFF. The CDR3 nucleotides read TGTGCCAGCAGCCCCTCGGGACTATTCTACAATGAGCAGTTCTTC. This chain connects TRBV7-2 to TRBJ2-1; 7 positions match TRBD2. Germline CDR1 and CDR2: SGHTA and FQGNSA. The CDR3 is made up of 15 amino acids. V was pared by 5 bases and J by 3 bases, with 7 bases of the junction left unmatched.

The chain is built from TRBV6-1 and TRBJ1-4; unclear D gene. V dropped 4 bases and J dropped 11 bases, with 14 bases sitting between them. The germline CDR1 and CDR2 sequences are MNHNS and SASEGT. The CDR3 runs to 13 residues. CDR3 sequence (DNA): TGTGCCAGCAGTGGGCGCTCTCACGAGAAACTGTTTTTT. It encodes CASSGRSHEKLFF.

This chain uses TRBV10-3 with TRBJ2-2, with 8 bases lining up with TRBD1. V dropped 4 bases and J dropped 6; count of bases not matched to a gene: 4. CDR3 length equals 14 residues. Germline V gene sequence: CDR1 ENHRY, CDR2 SYGVKD. The CDR3 DNA reads as TGTGCCATCAGTGGACAGGGGCCACCCGGGGAGCTGTTTTTT. Translation: CAISGQGPPGELFF.

The chain carries TRBV10-3 and TRBJ2-5; weak D call: TRBD1 (6 bases). Deletions cut 4 bases from V and 5 bases from J, with 14 bases between. The CDR3 totals 14 residues. Germline CDR1 ENHRY, CDR2 SYGVKD. This chain's CDR3 is CAISVNREGETQYF. The DNA of the CDR3 is TGTGCCATCAGTGTTAACAGGGAAGGGGAGACCCAGTACTTC.

V is TRBV6-1 and J is TRBJ2-6; TRBD1 is a possible D gene (6 bases). V shed 0 bases and J shed 2 bases, with 8 bases lying between them. The length of the CDR3 is 16 residues. Per germline, CDR1 MNHNS and CDR2 SASEGT. The chain's CDR3 is CASSEASGAGANVLTF. The CDR3 DNA sequence: TGTGCCAGCAGTGAAGCCTCAGGGGCTGGGGCCAACGTCCTGACTTTC.

The chain couples TRBV28 to TRBJ1-2; D might be TRBD1 (6 bases). Per germline, CDR1 MDHEN and CDR2 SYDVKM. V dropped 7 bases and J dropped 8 bases, with 29 bases sitting between them. The CDR3 length is 17 residues. CDR3 sequence: CASTSTGNRDSRRGYTF. The DNA for the CDR3 is TGTGCCAGCACTTCTACCGGGAACAGGGATTCCAGGAGGGGCTACACCTTC.